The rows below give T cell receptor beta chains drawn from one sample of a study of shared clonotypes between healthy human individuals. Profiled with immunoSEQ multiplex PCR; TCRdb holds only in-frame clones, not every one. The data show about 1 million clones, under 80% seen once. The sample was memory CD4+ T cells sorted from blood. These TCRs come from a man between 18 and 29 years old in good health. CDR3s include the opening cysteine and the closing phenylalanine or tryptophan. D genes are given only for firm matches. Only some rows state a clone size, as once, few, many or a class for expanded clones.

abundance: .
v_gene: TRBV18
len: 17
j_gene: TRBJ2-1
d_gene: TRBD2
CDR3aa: CASSPRRGGYEGNEQFF
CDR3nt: TGTGCCAGCTCACCGCGGCGGGGGGGCTACGAGGGGAATGAGCAGTTCTTC

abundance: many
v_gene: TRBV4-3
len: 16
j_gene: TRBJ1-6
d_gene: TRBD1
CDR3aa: CASSARTGGYNSPLHF
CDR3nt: TGCGCCAGCAGCGCCCGGACAGGGGGCTATAATTCACCCCTCCACTTT

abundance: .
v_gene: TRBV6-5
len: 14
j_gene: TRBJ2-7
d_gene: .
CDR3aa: CASSYFGRLDEQYF
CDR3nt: TGTGCCAGCAGTTACTTTGGCAGGCTCGACGAGCAGTACTTC

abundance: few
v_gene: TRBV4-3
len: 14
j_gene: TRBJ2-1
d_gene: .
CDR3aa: CASSQDHSMNEQFF
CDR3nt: TGCGCCAGCAGCCAAGATCACTCGATGAATGAGCAGTTCTTC

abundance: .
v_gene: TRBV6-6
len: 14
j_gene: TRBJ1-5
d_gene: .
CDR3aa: CASGRAGDNQPQHF
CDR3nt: TGTGCCAGCGGGCGTGCAGGGGACAATCAGCCCCAGCATTTT

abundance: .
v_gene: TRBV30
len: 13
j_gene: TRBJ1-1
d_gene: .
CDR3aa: CAGAVGRETEAFF
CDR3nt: TGTGCCGGTGCGGTAGGGAGGGAAACTGAAGCTTTCTTT

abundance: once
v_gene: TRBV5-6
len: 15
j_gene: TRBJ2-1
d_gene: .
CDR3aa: CASSFAGLSNNEQFF
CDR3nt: TGTGCCAGCAGCTTCGCGGGACTCTCAAACAATGAGCAGTTCTTC

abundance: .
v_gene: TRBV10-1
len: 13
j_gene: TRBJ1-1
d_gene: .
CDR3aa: CASKPDPRTEAFF
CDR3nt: TGCGCCAGCAAACCCGACCCGAGGACTGAAGCTTTCTTT

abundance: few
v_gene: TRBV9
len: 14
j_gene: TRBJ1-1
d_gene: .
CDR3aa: CASSVTQGSTEAFF
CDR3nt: TGTGCCAGCAGCGTAACGCAGGGGAGCACTGAAGCTTTCTTT

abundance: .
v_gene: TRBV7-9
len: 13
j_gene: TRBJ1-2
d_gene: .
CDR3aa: CASSLVGGGGYTF
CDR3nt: TGTGCCAGCAGCTTAGTCGGGGGCGGAGGCTACACCTTC

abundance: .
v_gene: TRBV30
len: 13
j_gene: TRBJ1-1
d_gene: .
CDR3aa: CAWTPWGNTEAFF
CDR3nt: TGTGCCTGGACCCCCTGGGGGAACACTGAAGCTTTCTTT

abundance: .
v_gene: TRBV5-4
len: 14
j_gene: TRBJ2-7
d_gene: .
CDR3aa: CASSLGSSQYEQYF
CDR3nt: TGTGCCAGCAGCTTGGGGAGTAGCCAGTACGAGCAGTACTTC

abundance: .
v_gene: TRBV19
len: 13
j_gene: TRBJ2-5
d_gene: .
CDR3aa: CASSRKDQETQYF
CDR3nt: TGTGCCAGTAGTCGCAAAGACCAAGAGACCCAGTACTTC

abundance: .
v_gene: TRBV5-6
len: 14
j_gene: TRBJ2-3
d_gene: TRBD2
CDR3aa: CASSSGLAGSTMYF
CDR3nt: TGTGCCAGCAGCTCAGGACTAGCGGGGTCCACAATGTATTTT

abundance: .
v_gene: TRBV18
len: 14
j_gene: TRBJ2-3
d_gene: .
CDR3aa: CASSPASRTDTQYF
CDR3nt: TGTGCCAGCTCACCAGCGTCCCGCACAGATACGCAGTATTTT

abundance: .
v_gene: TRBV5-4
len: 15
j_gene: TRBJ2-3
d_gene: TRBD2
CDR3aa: CASSFGLAGTDTQYF
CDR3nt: TGTGCCAGCAGCTTCGGACTAGCGGGCACAGATACGCAGTATTTT

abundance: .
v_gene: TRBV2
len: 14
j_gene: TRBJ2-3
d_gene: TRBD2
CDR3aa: CASRSGGLRDTQYF
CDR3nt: TGTGCCAGCCGAAGCGGGGGATTGAGAGATACGCAGTATTTT

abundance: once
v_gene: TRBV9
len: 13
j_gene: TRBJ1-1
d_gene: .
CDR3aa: CASSAKLNTEAFF
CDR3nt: TGTGCCAGCAGCGCGAAATTGAACACTGAAGCTTTCTTT

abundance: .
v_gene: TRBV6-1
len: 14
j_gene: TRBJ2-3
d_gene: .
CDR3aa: CASSLRQYTDTQYF
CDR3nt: TGTGCCAGCAGCCTACGACAGTACACAGATACGCAGTATTTT

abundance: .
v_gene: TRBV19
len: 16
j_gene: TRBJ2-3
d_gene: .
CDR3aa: CASSIGSVSSTDTQYF
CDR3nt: TGTGCCAGTAGTATAGGGTCAGTCTCGAGCACAGATACGCAGTATTTT

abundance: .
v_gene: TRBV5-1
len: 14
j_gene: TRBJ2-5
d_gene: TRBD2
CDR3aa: CASTRGGQQETQYF
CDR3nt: TGCGCCAGCACTCGGGGGGGTCAGCAAGAGACCCAGTACTTC

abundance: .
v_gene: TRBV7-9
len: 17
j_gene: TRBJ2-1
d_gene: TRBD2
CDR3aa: CASSLGTSGGSYNEQFF
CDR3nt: TGTGCCAGCAGCTTAGGGACTAGCGGAGGGTCCTACAATGAGCAGTTCTTC

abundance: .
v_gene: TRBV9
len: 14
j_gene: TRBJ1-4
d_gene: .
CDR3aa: CASAKGRTNEKLFF
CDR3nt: TGTGCCAGCGCCAAGGGGCGAACTAATGAAAAACTGTTTTTT

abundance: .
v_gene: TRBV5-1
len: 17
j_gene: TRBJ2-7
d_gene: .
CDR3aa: CASSLADKTGSHYEQYF
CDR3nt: TGCGCCAGCAGCTTGGCCGATAAGACAGGTTCCCACTACGAGCAGTACTTC

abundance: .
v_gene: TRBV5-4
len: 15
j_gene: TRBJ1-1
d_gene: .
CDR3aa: CASSFSQRSGREAFF
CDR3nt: TGTGCCAGCAGCTTTTCTCAAAGGTCGGGACGTGAAGCTTTCTTT

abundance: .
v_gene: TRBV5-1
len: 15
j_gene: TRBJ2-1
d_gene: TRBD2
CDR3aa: CASRPTSEPLREQFF
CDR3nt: TGCGCCAGCAGACCGACTAGCGAGCCTCTAAGGGAGCAGTTCTTC

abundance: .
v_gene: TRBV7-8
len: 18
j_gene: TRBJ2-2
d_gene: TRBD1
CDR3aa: CASSLRGSDELGSGELFF
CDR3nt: TGTGCCAGCAGCCTCAGGGGGTCCGACGAGTTGGGATCCGGGGAGCTGTTTTTT

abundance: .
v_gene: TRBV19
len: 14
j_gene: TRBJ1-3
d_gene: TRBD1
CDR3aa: CASSAGTGRNTIYF
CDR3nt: TGTGCCAGTAGTGCCGGGACAGGGAGAAACACCATATATTTT

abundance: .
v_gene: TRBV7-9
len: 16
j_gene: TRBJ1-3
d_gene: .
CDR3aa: CASSPRITDSGNTIYF
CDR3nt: TGTGCCAGCAGCCCCAGAATCACGGACTCTGGAAACACCATATATTTT

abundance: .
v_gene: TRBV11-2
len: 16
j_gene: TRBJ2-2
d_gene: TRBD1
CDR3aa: CASSSPRGRGTGELFF
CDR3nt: TGTGCCAGCAGCTCCCCCAGGGGGCGCGGCACCGGGGAGCTGTTTTTT

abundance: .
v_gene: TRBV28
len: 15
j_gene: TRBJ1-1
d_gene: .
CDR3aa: CASSPGDFVGTEAFF
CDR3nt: TGTGCCAGCAGCCCCGGGGACTTTGTGGGAACTGAAGCTTTCTTT

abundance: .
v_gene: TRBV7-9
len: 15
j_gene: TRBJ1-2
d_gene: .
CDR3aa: CASSQRPTANYGYTF
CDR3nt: TGTGCCAGCAGCCAGCGCCCTACAGCGAACTATGGCTACACCTTC

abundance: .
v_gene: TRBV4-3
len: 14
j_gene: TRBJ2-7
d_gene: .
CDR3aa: CASSQVTGGYEQYF
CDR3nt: TGCGCCAGCAGCCAAGTAACTGGCGGATACGAGCAGTACTTC

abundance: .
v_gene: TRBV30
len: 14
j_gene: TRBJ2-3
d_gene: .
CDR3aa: CAWSTGLSTDTQYF
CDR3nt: TGTGCCTGGAGTACCGGGTTGAGCACAGATACGCAGTATTTT

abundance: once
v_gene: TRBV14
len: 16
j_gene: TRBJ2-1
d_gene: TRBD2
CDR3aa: CASSPGAGGIWDEQFF
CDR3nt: TGTGCCAGCAGCCCTGGAGCGGGAGGGATCTGGGATGAGCAGTTCTTC

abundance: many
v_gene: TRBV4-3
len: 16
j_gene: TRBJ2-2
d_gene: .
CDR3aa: CASSQDSNIPTGELFF
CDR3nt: TGCGCCAGCAGCCAAGACAGCAACATTCCCACCGGGGAGCTGTTTTTT

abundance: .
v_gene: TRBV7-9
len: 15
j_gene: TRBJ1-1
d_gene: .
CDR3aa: CASKRAVGGNTEAFF
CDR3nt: TGTGCCAGCAAAAGGGCCGTCGGGGGGAACACTGAAGCTTTCTTT

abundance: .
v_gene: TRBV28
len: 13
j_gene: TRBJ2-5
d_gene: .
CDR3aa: CASSFMFQETQYF
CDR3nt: TGTGCCAGCAGTTTTATGTTCCAAGAGACCCAGTACTTC

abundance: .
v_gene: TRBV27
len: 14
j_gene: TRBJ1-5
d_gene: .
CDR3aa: CASSLQGPNQPQHF
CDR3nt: TGTGCCAGCAGTTTACAGGGCCCCAATCAGCCCCAGCATTTT

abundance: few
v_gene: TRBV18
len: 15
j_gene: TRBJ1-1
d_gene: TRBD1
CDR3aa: CASSPPGQGRTEAFF
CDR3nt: TGTGCCAGCTCACCACCGGGACAGGGTCGGACTGAAGCTTTCTTT

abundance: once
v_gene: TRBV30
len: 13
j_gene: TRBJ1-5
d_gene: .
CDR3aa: CAWSPVGHQPQHF
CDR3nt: TGTGCCTGGAGCCCAGTGGGGCATCAGCCCCAGCATTTT

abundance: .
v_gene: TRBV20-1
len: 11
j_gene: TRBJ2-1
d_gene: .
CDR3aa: CSAPDHNEQFF
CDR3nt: TGCAGTGCTCCGGACCACAATGAGCAGTTCTTC

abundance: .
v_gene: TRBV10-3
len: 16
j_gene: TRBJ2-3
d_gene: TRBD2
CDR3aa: CAISAQAGVSTDTQYF
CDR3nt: TGTGCCATCAGTGCCCAAGCGGGGGTTAGCACAGATACGCAGTATTTT

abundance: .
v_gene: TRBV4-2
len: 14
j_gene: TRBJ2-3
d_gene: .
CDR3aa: CASSGMDPSDTQYF
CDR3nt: TGTGCCAGCAGCGGAATGGACCCCTCGGATACGCAGTATTTT

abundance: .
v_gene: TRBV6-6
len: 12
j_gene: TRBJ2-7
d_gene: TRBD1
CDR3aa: CASRTHRGEQYF
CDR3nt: TGTGCCAGCAGAACCCACAGGGGCGAGCAGTACTTC

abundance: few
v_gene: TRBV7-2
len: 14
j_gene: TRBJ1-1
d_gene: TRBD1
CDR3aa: CASSADRVNTEAFF
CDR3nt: TGTGCCAGCAGCGCCGACAGGGTAAACACTGAAGCTTTCTTT

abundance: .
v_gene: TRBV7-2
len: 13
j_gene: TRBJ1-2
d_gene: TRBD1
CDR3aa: CASSLDRDYGYTF
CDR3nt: TGTGCCAGCAGTCTAGACAGGGACTATGGCTACACCTTC